Included here is one TCR beta chain sequence, with context. Germline V CDR1 and CDR2: LNHDA, SQIVND (reference sequence). The CDR3 is 14 residues long. J gave up 2 bases and V 4 bases, and 4 bases lay outside the gene matches. This sample is part of a study of blood T cell repertoires in COVID-19. Looking at the study overall: PBMCs, B-cell-depleted T cells, or T cells were the source of the cDNA or gDNA that made up the material.

The table came from immunoSEQ multiplex PCR; TCRdb's copy has only in-frame clones and leaves some out. The profile shows roughly 220,000 clones, 80% to 90% of them singletons. The receptor was derived from a woman in her forties or fifties with acute COVID-19. This rearrangement joins TRBV19 to TRBJ1-1; TRBD1 aligns across 7 bases. The sequenced sample was PBMCs or T cells enriched from blood (not recorded which). In DNA, the CDR3 is TGTGCCAGTAGTAACAGGGGAAGCAACACTGAAGCTTTCTTT. It translates to CASSNRGSNTEAFF.